Shown below are 9 T cell receptor beta chains from a single sample sequenced in a study of blood T cell repertoires in COVID-19. Clones were sequenced by immunoSEQ multiplex PCR, and TCRdb holds only the in-frame ones, with some missing. This sample has roughly 250,000 clones; about nine tenths occur once, and the top ten carry approximately 2.4%. The sequencing input was PBMCs or T cells enriched from blood (not recorded which). The receptors originated from a woman aged 40 to 50 with acute COVID-19.

This rearrangement joins TRBV19 to TRBJ1-1; the match to TRBD1 covers 10 bases. V lost 3 bases and J lost 3; bases outside the gene matches: 1. From germline, CDR1 is LNHDA and CDR2 SQIVND (reference sequence). CDR3 size: 14 residues. DNA for the CDR3: TGTGCCAGTAGTATGGGACAGGGGTACACTGAAGCTTTCTTT. It encodes CASSMGQGYTEAFF.

This chain links TRBV12-3 or TRBV12-4 with TRBJ1-2; D may be TRBD1 (5 bases). Trimming left V 6 bases short and J 4 bases short, with 12 bases between. The CDR3 is 13 amino acids. In DNA, the CDR3 is TGTGCCAGCAGGGGAGGGGAGGGCTATGGCTACACCTTC. It encodes CASRGGEGYGYTF.

The V call is TRBV11-3, the J call TRBJ2-2; D may be TRBD1 (7 bases). The germline V and J ends were trimmed by 5 bases and 3 bases, with 16 bases remaining between them. The CDR3 loop spans 16 amino acids. Germline lookup yields CDR1 SGHNT and CDR2 YENEEA. The CDR3: CASSPSTGRYTGELFF. DNA for the CDR3: TGTGCCAGCAGCCCATCGACAGGGAGGTACACCGGGGAGCTGTTTTTT.

The J gene is TRBJ1-1, the V gene TRBV15; TRBD1 aligns across 7 bases. Trimming removed 4 bases from V and 1 base from J; junction bases left unmatched: 3. Germline loops: CDR1 LNHNV, CDR2 YYDKDF (reference sequence). This CDR3 comprises 14 residues. As DNA, the CDR3 is TGTGCCACCAGCACGGACAGGCCGAACACTGAAGCTTTCTTT. Protein sequence: CATSTDRPNTEAFF.

The chain has TRBV7-2 and TRBJ2-5; D is uncertain. The CDR3 has 13 amino acids. Germline-derived CDR1 and CDR2 are SGHTA and FQGNSA. V was clipped by 1 base and J by 4 bases, with 7 bases between them. The CDR3 sequence: CASSLGVRETQYF. DNA of the CDR3: TGTGCCAGCAGCTTAGGAGTAAGAGAGACCCAGTACTTC.

This clone was found a few times. The V and J genes are TRBV7-9 and TRBJ1-5; D is perhaps TRBD1 (6 bases). Germline CDR1 and CDR2: SEHNR and FQNEAQ (reference sequence). Trimming took off 5 bases at V and 7 bases at J, with 15 bases between the two ends. The CDR3 has 14 amino acids. The CDR3 loop is CASSEGNTGQPQHF. CDR3 DNA sequence: TGTGCCAGCAGCGAAGGAAACACAGGGCAGCCCCAGCATTTT.

The chain is built from TRBV27 and TRBJ2-7, with TRBD2 matching 8 bases. Germline loops: CDR1 MNHEY, CDR2 SMNVEV (reference sequence). The CDR3 totals 15 residues. V shed 0 bases and J 5 bases; nucleotides not matched to a gene: 6. CDR3 DNA: TGTGCCAGCAGTTTATCCGGGGGGGGCCTCAACGAGCAGTACTTC. It encodes CASSLSGGGLNEQYF.

The CDR3 loop is CASSPPGLADSTDTQYF. DNA of the CDR3: TGTGCCAGCTCACCACCCGGACTAGCGGACAGCACAGATACGCAGTATTTT. This chain connects TRBV18 to TRBJ2-3, with TRBD2 identical over 10 bases. Per germline, CDR1 KGHSH and CDR2 LQKENI. The CDR3 runs 17 residues. V lost 0 bases to trimming and J lost 0 bases; unmatched junction nucleotides: 3.

Details on this clone: This sample also contains other DNA sequences that code for the same CDR3. The V gene is TRBV18, the J gene TRBJ2-5; 10 bases agree with TRBD1. CDR1 KGHSH and CDR2 LQKENI come from the germline V gene. V dropped 4 bases and J dropped 5; count of bases not matched to a gene: 1. The CDR3 loop spans 13 amino acids. Here the CDR3 reads CASSLGQGETQYF. The CDR3 coding sequence is TGTGCCAGCTCACTGGGACAGGGGGAGACCCAGTACTTC.